This T cell receptor (beta chain) was documented in a study of identical twins. There are a few counts of this clonotype. What it binds is unknown. Notes on the study in general: The presence of invariant MAIT and iNKT cells could partly confound analyses of zero-insertion sequences.

MiXCR, run by TCRdb on the 5' RACE reads, gives a single entry per CDR3 protein. In the table there are some 600,000 distinct CDR3 sequences, roughly 6.6% of which are singletons. Germline loops: CDR1 ENHRY, CDR2 SYGVKD. The CDR3 contains 15 residues. After removal of 5 bases from V and 6 bases from J, the junction contained 6 bases not matched to a gene. This same sample was also part of a study on yellow fever vaccine responses in identical twins.

The chain couples TRBV10-3 to TRBJ2-2, with 10 bases that match TRBD2. The sequenced sample was PBMCs. The sequence was collected from a woman aged 18-30 years in good health. CDR3 loop: CAISRERGGPGELFF. CDR3 sequence (DNA): TGTGCCATCAGTCGCGAGCGGGGGGGTCCCGGGGAGCTGTTTTTT.